This is a list of T cell receptor beta chains from one sample in a study of T-cell memory formation after mild COVID-19. TCRdb redid the calling of the 5' RACE reads with MiXCR, one entry per CDR3 protein. The sample records approximately 410,000 distinct CDR3 sequences, 20% to 30% being singletons. The sample consisted of PBMCs or a T cell subset sorted from them (not recorded which). The origin of the receptors is an adult woman who had mild COVID-19 (a few samples of this study predate the infection). Cell type and time point are not known. CDR3s include the opening cysteine and the closing phenylalanine or tryptophan. D genes are given only for firm matches. Only part of the rows carry a size: once, few, many, or a class if the clone is expanded.

v_gene	d_gene	abundance	j_gene	CDR3nt	CDR3aa
TRBV30	TRBD2	few	TRBJ2-3	TGTGCCTGGAGTGTCTTGGCTAGCGGGTCCACAGATACGCAGTATTTT	CAWSVLASGSTDTQYF
TRBV5-8	-	few	TRBJ1-5	TGTGCCAGCAGCTTGCAGTACAATCAGCCCCAGCATTTT	CASSLQYNQPQHF
TRBV6-5	TRBD1	once	TRBJ1-1	TGTGCCAGCAGTTATTCAGGACAGGGGATAGCTTTCTTT	CASSYSGQGIAFF
TRBV9	TRBD1	-	TRBJ1-5	TGTGCCAGCAGCGTAGCTTCGGGGACAGGGCAGCCCCAGCATTTT	CASSVASGTGQPQHF
TRBV4-1	-	-	TRBJ2-2	TGCGCCAGCAGCCAAGGGCCGATGAACACCGGGGAGCTGTTTTTT	CASSQGPMNTGELFF
TRBV20-1	TRBD2	-	TRBJ2-5	TGCAGTGCTAGAGATTTGGCCAGCGGGGGGGTTGAGACCCAGTACTTC	CSARDLASGGVETQYF
TRBV12-3/TRBV12-4	TRBD2	-	TRBJ2-1	TGTGCCAGCAGCCCGTATAGCGGGGGCAACAATGAGCAGTTCTTC	CASSPYSGGNNEQFF
TRBV19	TRBD1	-	TRBJ2-2	TGTGCCAGTAGTGACAGGGTTTCGGACACCGGGGAGCTGTTTTTT	CASSDRVSDTGELFF
TRBV5-1	-	-	TRBJ2-7	TGCGCCAGCAGCTCCGCATGGGGAACCTACGAGCAGTACTTC	CASSSAWGTYEQYF
TRBV2	-	-	TRBJ2-3	TGTGCCAGCACCCGACGGGATACGCAGTATTTT	CASTRRDTQYF
TRBV12-3/TRBV12-4	-	few	TRBJ1-1	TGTGCCAGCAGTTTAATGACGGATCACACTGAAGCTTTCTTT	CASSLMTDHTEAFF
TRBV9	-	few	TRBJ2-1	TGTGCCAGCAGCCCTCGGACCTCCCCGGATCGTGAGCAGTTCTTC	CASSPRTSPDREQFF
TRBV6-6	TRBD2	-	TRBJ2-1	TGTGCCAGCGGGGACTATTACAATGAGCAGTTCTTC	CASGDYYNEQFF
TRBV6-6	-	-	TRBJ1-5	TGTGCCAGCAGTTACGGGGGAGGCCAGCCCCAGCATTTT	CASSYGGGQPQHF
TRBV6-2/TRBV6-3	TRBD1	-	TRBJ2-7	TGTGCCAGCAGTTACGGGGGACAGACAGGGGGTCCTTGGTACGAGCAGTACTTC	CASSYGGQTGGPWYEQYF
TRBV2	-	-	TRBJ2-3	TGTGCCAGCAGCAAGATTAGCGGAAGCACAGATACGCAGTATTTT	CASSKISGSTDTQYF
TRBV27	TRBD2	many	TRBJ2-5	TGTGCCAGCGGACGGACTAGCGGGAGTCTGTTTGTAGAGACCCAGTACTTC	CASGRTSGSLFVETQYF
TRBV4-2	-	many	TRBJ2-7	TGTGCCAGCAGCCCCGACAGGGGACTACCCTACGAGCAGTACTTC	CASSPDRGLPYEQYF
TRBV5-6	-	-	TRBJ2-3	TGTGCCAGCAGCTTATATCCAAATACGCAGTATTTT	CASSLYPNTQYF
TRBV24-1	TRBD2	-	TRBJ2-3	TGTGCCACCAGTCCGGCGGCGGGAGGGCCAGATACGCAGTATTTT	CATSPAAGGPDTQYF
TRBV7-9	-	-	TRBJ2-3	TGTGCCAGCAGCTTTAGGTCCTGGTCCTTGGCGGGTCGATTGGCAGATACGCAGTATTTT	CASSFRSWSLAGRLADTQYF
TRBV4-2	-	many	TRBJ2-7	TGTGCCAGCAGCCAAGTGTCCAGGGAGTTATACGAGCAGTACTTC	CASSQVSRELYEQYF
TRBV25-1	-	few	TRBJ2-5	TGTGCCAGCAGTGAAAGGAGCGTAGGGGGGGAGACCCAGTACTTC	CASSERSVGGETQYF
TRBV11-2	-	few	TRBJ2-5	TGTGCCAGCAGCTTGGAAAAGAGAGAGACCCAGTACTTC	CASSLEKRETQYF
TRBV5-1	-	few	TRBJ2-2	TGCGCCAGCAGCTTGCCGCCAAGCTACACCGGGGAGCTGTTTTTT	CASSLPPSYTGELFF
TRBV30	TRBD1	few	TRBJ1-4	TGTGCCTGGAGTGTAACCAGGGGGCCTGAAAAACTGTTTTTT	CAWSVTRGPEKLFF
TRBV4-1	-	few	TRBJ1-1	TGCGCCAGCAGCCAGTATTGGGGGGCGGACACTGAAGCTTTCTTT	CASSQYWGADTEAFF
TRBV18	-	many	TRBJ2-7	TGTGCCAGCTCACCTCTGGCGGGCCCCAGCTCCTACGAGCAGTACTTC	CASSPLAGPSSYEQYF
TRBV11-2	-	few	TRBJ2-7	TGTGCCAGCAGCTTACCTTCCGGTCGCTACGAGCAGTACTTC	CASSLPSGRYEQYF
TRBV7-9	-	-	TRBJ2-5	TGTGCCAGCAGCCCTGGTAAAGCGCAAGAGACCCAGTACTTC	CASSPGKAQETQYF
TRBV6-5	-	few	TRBJ2-2	TGTGCCAGCAATACGGGAGTAATCACCGGGGAGCTGTTTTTT	CASNTGVITGELFF
TRBV7-9	TRBD1	few	TRBJ1-6	TGTGCCAGCAGAACGGACAGGGAATATAATTCACCCCTCCACTTT	CASRTDREYNSPLHF
TRBV28	-	-	TRBJ2-7	TGTGCCAGCAGTTTACCTCTCCTGTGGGAGCAGTACTTC	CASSLPLLWEQYF
TRBV5-5	TRBD2	-	TRBJ2-3	TGTGCCAGCAGGCGACTAGCGGGAGGCAGTACGCGCACAGATACGCAGTATTTT	CASRRLAGGSTRTDTQYF
TRBV6-5	-	few	TRBJ1-1	TGTGCCAGCAGGATACAGCTGAACACTGAAGCTTTCTTT	CASRIQLNTEAFF
TRBV7-9	TRBD2	many	TRBJ2-7	TGTGCCAGCAGCTCGCCTCGGACTAGCGGTTCGGCCCACGAGCAGTACTTC	CASSSPRTSGSAHEQYF
TRBV9	-	-	TRBJ2-1	TGTGCCAGCAGCGTAGTGCTAAATAGGTTCGATGAGCAGTTCTTC	CASSVVLNRFDEQFF
TRBV5-6	TRBD1	few	TRBJ2-7	TGTGCCAGCAGCCGGGACAGGAGTACCTACGAGCAGTACTTC	CASSRDRSTYEQYF
TRBV5-5	TRBD1	few	TRBJ2-7	TGTGCCAGCAGCTTGGTTCCCGGGACAGGGTCCGAGCAGTACTTC	CASSLVPGTGSEQYF
TRBV11-3	-	-	TRBJ2-7	TGTGCCAGCAGCCCCCGGGATACATACGAGCAGTACTTC	CASSPRDTYEQYF
TRBV6-1	TRBD1	-	TRBJ2-7	TGTGCCAGCAAATCAGGACAGGGGGCTTCCTACGAGCAGTACTTC	CASKSGQGASYEQYF
TRBV14	-	-	TRBJ1-2	TGTGCCAGCAGCAATCACAGGGTTGGCTACACCTTC	CASSNHRVGYTF
TRBV5-1	-	-	TRBJ1-1	TGCGCCAGCAGCTCTGAGGGGAGTTGGGCTGAAGCTTTCTTT	CASSSEGSWAEAFF
TRBV5-5	TRBD2	few	TRBJ2-1	TGTGCCAGCAGCTTGGAGACTAGCGGTAGAAATGAGCAGTTCTTC	CASSLETSGRNEQFF
TRBV5-5	-	-	TRBJ1-2	TGTGCCAGCAGCTGGGGATACGACCAGAGAGGCTACACCTTC	CASSWGYDQRGYTF
TRBV2	TRBD2	many	TRBJ2-3	TGTGCCAGCAGTGAAGATAGCGGGAGTGCAGATACGCAGTATTTT	CASSEDSGSADTQYF
TRBV3-1	-	-	TRBJ2-5	TGTGCCAGCAGCCTCCGGGACGGCTCGAACCAAGAGACCCAGTACTTC	CASSLRDGSNQETQYF
TRBV5-1	TRBD1	few	TRBJ2-7	TGCGCCAGCAGCGAGGGACAGGGGGCTATGGACGAGCAGTACTTC	CASSEGQGAMDEQYF
TRBV7-9	-	few	TRBJ2-7	TGTGCCAGCTCCCCGGCTTCTCAAGTCTACGAGCAGTACTTC	CASSPASQVYEQYF
TRBV5-4	-	-	TRBJ2-1	TGTGCCAGCAGCTTGTGGGAACTAGAGCAGTTCTTC	CASSLWELEQFF
TRBV2	TRBD2	few	TRBJ2-3	TGTGCCAGCAGTGAAAGGCGGGGGGCCACAGATACGCAGTATTTT	CASSERRGATDTQYF
TRBV7-9	-	few	TRBJ2-2	TGTGCCGGCCAACGAGGCAAGGGGAACACCGGGGAGCTGTTTTTT	CAGQRGKGNTGELFF
TRBV5-1	-	few	TRBJ1-1	TGCGCCAGCACTCTTGAGGGGTCCCCGGTCGACACTGAAGCTTTCTTT	CASTLEGSPVDTEAFF
TRBV6-5	-	-	TRBJ2-3	TGTGCCAGCGGTCCGACCACAGATACGCAGTATTTT	CASGPTTDTQYF
TRBV24-1	-	-	TRBJ2-3	TGTGCCACCAGTGATTCACGCCGGGACAGCACAGATACGCAGTATTTT	CATSDSRRDSTDTQYF
TRBV24-1	TRBD2	few	TRBJ2-1	TGTGCCACCAGCCATGCCCGAGGCGGACTAGCGGTTTCTAATGAGCAGTTCTTC	CATSHARGGLAVSNEQFF
TRBV5-1	-	few	TRBJ1-1	TGCGCCAGCAGCCCCGGACCGGGGTTGAACACTGAAGCTTTCTTT	CASSPGPGLNTEAFF
TRBV5-1	-	-	TRBJ2-1	TGCGCCAGCAGCCCCGAGCATCCTATGAACCTTAATAATGAGCAGTTCTTC	CASSPEHPMNLNNEQFF
TRBV24-1	-	few	TRBJ1-1	TGTGCCACCAGTGACTCCCAGGTAGGGAGGAACACTGAAGCTTTCTTT	CATSDSQVGRNTEAFF
TRBV9	-	few	TRBJ2-1	TGTGCCAGCAGCGTAGGAGGTAGCGTTGCTGAGCAGTTCTTC	CASSVGGSVAEQFF